This TCR beta chain was identified during a study of PD-1 blockade in mismatch repair-deficient tumors. Across the study: Enrolled about 2012-2016, patients had progressing, pretreated mismatch repair-deficient cancers of 12 to 13 types.

For this clone: What it binds is not known.

Three pembrolizumab responders had their TCRs sequenced. Study-level findings and limits: Rapid post-treatment expansion, then contraction, generally preceding radiologic response, marked tumor-resident clones.

TCRdb keeps only in-frame clones here, not all; method: immunoSEQ multiplex PCR. The sample carries about 79,000 clones, roughly 80% recorded once. The sample in question was peripheral blood, obtained 44 weeks after starting pembrolizumab. The TCR was taken from an adult with mismatch repair-deficient cancer.

As DNA, the CDR3 is TGTGCCAGCAGCTTAGTTCTGGCTGACCAAGAGACCCAGTACTTC. Its translation is CASSLVLADQETQYF. The chain uses TRBV7-9 and TRBJ2-5; no reliable D call. V dropped 1 base and J dropped 0 bases, with 9 bases sitting between them. This CDR3 comprises 15 residues. CDR1 SEHNR and CDR2 FQNEAQ come from the germline V gene (reference sequence). The full variable domain, rest sourced from reference TRBV7-9 and TRBJ2-5, is DTGVSQNPRHKITKRGQNVTFRCDPISEHNRLYWYRQTLGQGPEFLTYFQNEAQLEKSRLLSDRFSAERPKGSFSTLEIQRTEQGDSAMYLCASSLVLADQETQYFGPGTRLLVL.